This T cell receptor beta chain originates from a study of blood T cell repertoires in COVID-19. Study in general: Samples taken during acute and convalescent COVID-19 were collected in the United States, Italy and Spain. PBMCs, B-cell-depleted T cells, or T cells were the source of the cDNA or gDNA that made up the material.

Germline V CDR1 and CDR2: KGHSH, LQKENI. Trimming shortened V by 2 bases and J by 6 bases, and 11 bases separated the two germline ends. The CDR3 has 13 residues. Study processing details: Estimates of nucleated cell counts were drawn from the amplification of reference gene primers. Using immunoSEQ multiplex PCR, the repertoire was profiled, and TCRdb retains in-frame clones only, with some absent. Clone size and the V and J calls come from that table; the DNA yielded D and trimming. This table holds tens of thousands of clones, 85% to 90% found once. This receptor was taken from a human donor in a cohort sampled during active COVID-19. The sample consisted of peripheral blood. The chain combines TRBV18 with TRBJ2-7, with TRBD2 as a possible D gene (5 bases). CDR3 sequence reads: CASSPVGVSEQYF. CDR3 nucleotides: TGTGCCAGCTCACCAGTCGGGGTAAGCGAGCAGTACTTC. Full variable domain (remainder filled in from reference TRBV18 and TRBJ2-7): NAGVMQNPRHLVRRRGQEARLRCSPMKGHSHVYWYRQLPEEGLKFMVYLQKENIIDESGMPKERFSAEFPKEGPSILRIQQVVRGDSAAYFCASSPVGVSEQYFGPGTRLTVT.